These 5 T cell receptor beta chains originate from one sample sequenced in a study of cytomegalovirus exposure and HLA in healthy donors. Data came from immunoSEQ multiplex PCR; TCRdb stores just in-frame clones and leaves some out. The top ten clones hold approximately 5% of a sample with 50,000 to 70,000 clones, 90% to 95% of them seen once. The sequenced material came from PBMCs. All receptors derive from a young woman in good health and CMV-seropositive.

This chain uses TRBV27 with TRBJ2-2; 8 bases fit TRBD2. The CDR3 is 16 residues long. V lost 2 bases, J lost 6 bases, and 8 bases stayed unmatched. The germline gives CDR1 MNHEY, CDR2 SMNVEV (reference sequence). The CDR3 spells CASSLAGGLGAGELFF. The CDR3 nucleotides read TGTGCCAGCAGTTTAGCGGGGGGACTAGGGGCCGGGGAGCTGTTTTTT.

V and J are TRBV4-1 and TRBJ2-1; TRBD2 matches at 12 bases. V was pared by 0 bases and J by 5 bases, with 8 bases of the junction left unmatched. CDR1 MGHRA and CDR2 YSYEKL come from the germline V gene. CDR3 length equals 18 residues. The DNA for the CDR3 is TGCGCCAGCAGCCAAGACCCGGTTGGACTAGCGGGGAACAATGAGCAGTTCTTC. It encodes CASSQDPVGLAGNNEQFF.

The chain is built from TRBV6-1 and TRBJ1-2; possibly TRBD1 for D (6 bases). V gave up 1 base and J gave up 4 bases, with 7 bases separating them. The germline V gene has CDR1 MNHNS and CDR2 SASEGT. This CDR3 is 13 amino acids long. In DNA form, the CDR3 reads TGTGCCAGCAGTGAAGTGACAGGCTATGGCTACACCTTC. Translated, it gives CASSEVTGYGYTF.

The chain recombines TRBV29-1 with TRBJ1-1; 12 bases are a match to TRBD1. Trimming removed 4 bases from V and 1 base from J; junction bases left unmatched: 7. The germline V gene encodes CDR1 SQVTM and CDR2 ANQGSEA. The length of the CDR3 is 16 residues. CDR3 coding DNA: TGCAGCGTTGGAGGGACAGGGGGCTTCAGGAACACTGAAGCTTTCTTT. Its translation: CSVGGTGGFRNTEAFF.

CDR3 sequence: CASGGGGTYEQYF. The CDR3 DNA reads TGTGCCAGTGGAGGCGGGGGGACCTACGAGCAGTACTTC. The chain uses TRBV19 and TRBJ2-7, with 8 positions matching TRBD2. The J segment lost 2 bases and the V segment lost 8 bases, leaving 5 bases of the junction unmatched. The CDR3 has 13 residues. CDR1 is LNHDA and CDR2 is SQIVND in the germline V gene (reference sequence).